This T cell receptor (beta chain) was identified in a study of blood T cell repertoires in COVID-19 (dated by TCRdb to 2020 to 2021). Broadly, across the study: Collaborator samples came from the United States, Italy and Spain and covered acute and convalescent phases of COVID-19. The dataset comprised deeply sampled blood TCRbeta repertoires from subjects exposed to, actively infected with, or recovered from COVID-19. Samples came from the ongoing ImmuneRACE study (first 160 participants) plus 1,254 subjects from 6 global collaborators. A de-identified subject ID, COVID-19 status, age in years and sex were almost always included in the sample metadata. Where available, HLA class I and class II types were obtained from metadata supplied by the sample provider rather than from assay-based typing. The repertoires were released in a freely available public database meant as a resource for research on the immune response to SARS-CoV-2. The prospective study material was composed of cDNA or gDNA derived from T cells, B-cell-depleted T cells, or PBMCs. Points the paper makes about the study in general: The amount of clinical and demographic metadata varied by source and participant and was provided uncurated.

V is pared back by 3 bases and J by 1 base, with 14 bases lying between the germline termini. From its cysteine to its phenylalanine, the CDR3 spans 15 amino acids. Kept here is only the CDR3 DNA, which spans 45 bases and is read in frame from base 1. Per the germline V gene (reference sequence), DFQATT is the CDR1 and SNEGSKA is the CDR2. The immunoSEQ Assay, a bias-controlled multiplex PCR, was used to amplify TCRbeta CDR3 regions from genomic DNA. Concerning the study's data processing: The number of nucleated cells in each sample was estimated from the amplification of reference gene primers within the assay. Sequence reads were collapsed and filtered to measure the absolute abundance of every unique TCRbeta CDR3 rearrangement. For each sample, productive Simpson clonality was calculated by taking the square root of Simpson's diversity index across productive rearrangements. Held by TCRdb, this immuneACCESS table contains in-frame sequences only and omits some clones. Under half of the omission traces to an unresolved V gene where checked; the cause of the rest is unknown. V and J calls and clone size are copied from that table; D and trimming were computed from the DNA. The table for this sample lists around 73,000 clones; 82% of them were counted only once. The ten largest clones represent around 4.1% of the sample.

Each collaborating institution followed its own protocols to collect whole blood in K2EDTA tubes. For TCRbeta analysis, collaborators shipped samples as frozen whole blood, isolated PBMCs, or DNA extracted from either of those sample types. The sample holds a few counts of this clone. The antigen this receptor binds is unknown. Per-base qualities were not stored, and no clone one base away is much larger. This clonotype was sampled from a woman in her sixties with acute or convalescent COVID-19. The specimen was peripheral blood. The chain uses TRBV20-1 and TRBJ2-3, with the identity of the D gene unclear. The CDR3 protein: CSASLPSVGTDTQYF. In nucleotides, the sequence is TGCAGTGCTAGTTTGCCTAGTGTCGGCACAGATACGCAGTATTTT.